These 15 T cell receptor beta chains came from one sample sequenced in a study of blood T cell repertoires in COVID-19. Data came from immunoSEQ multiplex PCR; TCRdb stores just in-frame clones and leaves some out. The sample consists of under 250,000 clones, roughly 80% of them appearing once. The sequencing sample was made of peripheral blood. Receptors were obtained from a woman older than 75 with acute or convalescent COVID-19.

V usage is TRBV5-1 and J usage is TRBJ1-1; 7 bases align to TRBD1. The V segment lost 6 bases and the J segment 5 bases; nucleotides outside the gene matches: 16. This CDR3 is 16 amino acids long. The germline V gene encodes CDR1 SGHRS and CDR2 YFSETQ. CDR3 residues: CASTIGTAQRRTEAFF. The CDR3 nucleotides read TGCGCCAGCACTATTGGGACAGCCCAAAGGAGGACTGAAGCTTTCTTT.

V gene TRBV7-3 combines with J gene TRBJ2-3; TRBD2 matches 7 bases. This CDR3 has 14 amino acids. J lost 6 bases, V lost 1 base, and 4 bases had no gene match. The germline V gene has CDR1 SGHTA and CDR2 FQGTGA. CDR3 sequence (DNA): TGTGCCAGCAGCTTAAGCGCGGGAGCTGATACGCAGTATTTT. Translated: CASSLSAGADTQYF.

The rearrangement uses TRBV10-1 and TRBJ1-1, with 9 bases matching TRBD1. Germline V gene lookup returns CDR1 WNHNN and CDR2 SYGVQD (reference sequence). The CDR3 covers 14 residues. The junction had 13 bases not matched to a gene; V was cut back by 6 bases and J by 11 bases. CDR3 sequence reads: CASRYGGGQGIAFF. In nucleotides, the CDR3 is TGCGCCAGCAGATATGGGGGGGGACAGGGAATCGCTTTCTTT.

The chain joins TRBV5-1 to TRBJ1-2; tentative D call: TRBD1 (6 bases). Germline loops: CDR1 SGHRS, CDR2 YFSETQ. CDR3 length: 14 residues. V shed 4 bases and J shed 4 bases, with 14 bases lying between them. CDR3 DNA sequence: TGCGCCAGCAGCCTGGACAGAACAGCCTATGGCTACACCTTC. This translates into CASSLDRTAYGYTF.

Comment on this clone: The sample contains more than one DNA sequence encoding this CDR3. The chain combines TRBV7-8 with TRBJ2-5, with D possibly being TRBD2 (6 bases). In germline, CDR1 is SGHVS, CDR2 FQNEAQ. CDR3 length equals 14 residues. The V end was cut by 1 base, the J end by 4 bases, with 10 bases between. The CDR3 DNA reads TGTGCCAGCAGCTTAGATGGGGGGAGAGAGACCCAGTACTTC. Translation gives CASSLDGGRETQYF.

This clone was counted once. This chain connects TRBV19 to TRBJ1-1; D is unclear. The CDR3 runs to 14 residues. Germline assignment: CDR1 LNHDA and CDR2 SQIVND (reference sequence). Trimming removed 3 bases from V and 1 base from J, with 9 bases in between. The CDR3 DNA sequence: TGTGCCAGTAGTATTAGTTCACGGAACACTGAAGCTTTCTTT. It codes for CASSISSRNTEAFF.

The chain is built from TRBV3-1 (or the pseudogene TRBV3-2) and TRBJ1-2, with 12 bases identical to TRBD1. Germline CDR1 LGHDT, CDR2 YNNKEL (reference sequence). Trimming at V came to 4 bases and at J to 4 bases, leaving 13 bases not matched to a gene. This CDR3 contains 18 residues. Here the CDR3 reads CASSPFAGQGALSYGYTF. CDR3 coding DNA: TGTGCCAGCAGCCCCTTCGCGGGACAGGGGGCGTTAAGCTATGGCTACACCTTC.

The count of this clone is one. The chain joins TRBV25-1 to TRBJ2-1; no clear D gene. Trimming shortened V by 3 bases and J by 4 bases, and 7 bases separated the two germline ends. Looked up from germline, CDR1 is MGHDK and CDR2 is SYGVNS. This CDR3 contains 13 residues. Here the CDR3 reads CASSDVLYNEQFF. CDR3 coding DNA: TGTGCCAGCAGTGATGTACTTTACAATGAGCAGTTCTTC.

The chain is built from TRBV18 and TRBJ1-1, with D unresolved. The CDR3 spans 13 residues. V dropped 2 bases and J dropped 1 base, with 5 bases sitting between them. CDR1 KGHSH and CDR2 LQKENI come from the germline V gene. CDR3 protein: CASSPGQNTEAFF. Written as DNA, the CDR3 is TGTGCCAGCTCACCAGGGCAGAACACTGAAGCTTTCTTT. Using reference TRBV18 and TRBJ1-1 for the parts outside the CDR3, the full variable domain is NAGVMQNPRHLVRRRGQEARLRCSPMKGHSHVYWYRQLPEEGLKFMVYLQKENIIDESGMPKERFSAEFPKEGPSILRIQQVVRGDSAAYFCASSPGQNTEAFFGQGTRLTVV.

This CDR3 is CASSTSGGANHNEQFF. CDR3 in DNA: TGTGCCAGTAGTACTAGCGGGGGGGCAAATCACAATGAGCAGTTCTTC. J is TRBJ2-1 and V is TRBV19; TRBD2 agrees at 12 bases. The CDR3 is made up of 16 amino acids. CDR1 and CDR2 from the germline V gene are LNHDA and SQIVND (reference sequence). With V trimmed by 4 bases and J by 5 bases, 6 bases remained unmatched.

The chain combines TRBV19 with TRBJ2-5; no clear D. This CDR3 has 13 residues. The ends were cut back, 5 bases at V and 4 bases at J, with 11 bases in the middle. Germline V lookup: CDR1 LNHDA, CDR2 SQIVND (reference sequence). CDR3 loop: CASSVRYRETQYF. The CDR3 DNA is TGTGCCAGTAGTGTCAGGTACCGAGAGACCCAGTACTTC.

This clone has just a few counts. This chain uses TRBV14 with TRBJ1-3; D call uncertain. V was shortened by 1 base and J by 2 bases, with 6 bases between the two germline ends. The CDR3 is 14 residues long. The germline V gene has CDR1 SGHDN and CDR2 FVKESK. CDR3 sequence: CASSQATAGNTIYF. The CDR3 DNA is TGTGCCAGCAGCCAAGCAACAGCTGGAAACACCATATATTTT.

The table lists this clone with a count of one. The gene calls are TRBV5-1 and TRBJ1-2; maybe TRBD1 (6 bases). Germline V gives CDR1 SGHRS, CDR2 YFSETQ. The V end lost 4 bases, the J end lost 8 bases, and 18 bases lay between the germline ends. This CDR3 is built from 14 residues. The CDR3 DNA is TGCGCCAGCAGCCCTTTGGGGACACGGCTCGGCTACACCTTC. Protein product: CASSPLGTRLGYTF.

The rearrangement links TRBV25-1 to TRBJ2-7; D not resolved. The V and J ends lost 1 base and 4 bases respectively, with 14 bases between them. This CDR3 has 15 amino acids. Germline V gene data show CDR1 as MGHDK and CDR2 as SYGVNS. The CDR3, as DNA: TGTGCCAGCAGTGAATCAGGTGGGCGCATTTACGAGCAGTACTTC. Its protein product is CASSESGGRIYEQYF.

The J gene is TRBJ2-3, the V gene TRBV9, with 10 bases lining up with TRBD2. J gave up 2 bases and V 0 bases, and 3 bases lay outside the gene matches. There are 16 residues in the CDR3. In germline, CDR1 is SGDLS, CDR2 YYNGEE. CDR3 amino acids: CASSVAGTSVTDTQYF. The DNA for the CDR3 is TGTGCCAGCAGCGTAGCCGGGACTAGCGTCACAGATACGCAGTATTTT.